This entry is about one T cell receptor beta chain. This CDR3 spans 13 amino acids. CDR1 and CDR2 (germline): GTSNPN, SVGIG (reference sequence). Trimming cost V 5 bases and J 6 bases, with 14 bases left between them. The data stem from a study of control samples from healthy donors and cancer patients. Repertoires were generated with immunoSEQ multiplex PCR, while TCRdb's copy carries only in-frame clones and drops some. In the table there are 170,000 or so clones, 85% to 95% of which are singletons. Source material: blood. This receptor was taken from a man in his thirties or forties in good health. This chain uses TRBV30 with TRBJ1-5; TRBD1 might be the D (6 bases). As DNA, the CDR3 is TGTGCCTGGCCCACAGGGAGGACTCAGCCCCAGCATTTT. Translation: CAWPTGRTQPQHF.